A single T cell receptor (beta chain) is shown here with its context. This sample is part of a study of blood T cell repertoires in COVID-19. Study-wide background: There were acute and convalescent COVID-19 samples, and they came from the United States, Italy and Spain. Sample material is recorded as cDNA or gDNA derived from T cells, B-cell-depleted T cells, or PBMCs.

This CDR3 contains 11 residues. Germline V CDR1 and CDR2: KGHSH, LQKENI. V was trimmed by 8 bases and J by 5 bases, leaving 9 bases between them. Assay used: immunoSEQ multiplex PCR; TCRdb lists only in-frame clones, some missing. The sample shows about 290,000 clones, roughly 91% of them seen only once. Recruited during active infection, patients (from Seattle) were subsequently followed longitudinally. Sequenced: peripheral blood. The TCR was taken from a woman aged 25 to 45 with COVID-19, enrolled during active disease. The V gene is TRBV18, the J gene TRBJ1-2; D is undetermined. CDR3 DNA sequence: TGTGCCAGCCGGTATGATTATGGCTACACCTTC. Translated, it gives CASRYDYGYTF.